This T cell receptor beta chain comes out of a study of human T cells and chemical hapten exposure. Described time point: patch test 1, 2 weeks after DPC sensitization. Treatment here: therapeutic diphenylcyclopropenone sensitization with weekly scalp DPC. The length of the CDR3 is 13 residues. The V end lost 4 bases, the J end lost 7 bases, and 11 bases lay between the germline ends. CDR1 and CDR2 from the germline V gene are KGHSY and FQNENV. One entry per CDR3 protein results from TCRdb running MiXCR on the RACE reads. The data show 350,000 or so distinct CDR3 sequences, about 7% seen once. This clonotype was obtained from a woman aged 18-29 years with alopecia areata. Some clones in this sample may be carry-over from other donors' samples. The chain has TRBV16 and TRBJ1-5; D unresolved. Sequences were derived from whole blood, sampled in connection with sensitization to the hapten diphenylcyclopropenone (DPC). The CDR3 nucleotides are TGTGCCAGCAGCCTGGAGGCTGAACAGCCCCAGCATTTT. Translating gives CASSLEAEQPQHF.